The rows below give T cell receptor beta chains drawn from one sample of a study of post-analysis software for immune sequencing data. TCRdb fed the PCR reads into MiXCR, producing one record per CDR3 protein. The sample has over 700,000 distinct CDR3 sequences; less than 35% are singletons. The material sequenced was blood. The receptors stem from a girl between 10 and 17 years old with multiple sclerosis. The CDR3 runs from the conserved cysteine through the conserved F or W. Fields, in order: D gene, J gene, V gene, clone size, CDR3 protein, CDR3 DNA. The D gene is left open where the match is weak. Only part of the rows carry a size: once, few, many, or a class if the clone is expanded.

>.|TRBJ2-5|TRBV29-1|.
CSGRGGETQYF
TGCAGCGGACGAGGCGGAGAGACCCAGTACTTC
>.|TRBJ2-1|TRBV7-9|few
CASRIGVGGAARGDEQFF
TGTGCCAGCAGGATAGGGGTCGGAGGGGCAGCCCGCGGCGATGAGCAGTTCTTC
>.|TRBJ1-2|TRBV7-2|few
CASTLSGTLGEWYTF
TGTGCCAGCACCCTTTCTGGGACACTCGGAGAGTGGTACACCTTC
>.|TRBJ2-1|TRBV5-1|.
CASSRNGGNYNEQFF
TGCGCCAGCAGTCGGAACGGGGGTAACTACAATGAGCAGTTCTTC
>TRBD1|TRBJ2-1|TRBV9|few
CASSVGWTGYVSYNEQFF
TGTGCCAGCAGCGTAGGTTGGACAGGTTATGTATCCTACAATGAGCAGTTCTTC
>.|TRBJ2-6|TRBV12-3/TRBV12-4|few
CASSFAGENGANVLTF
TGTGCCAGCAGTTTCGCAGGGGAGAATGGGGCCAACGTCCTGACTTTC
>.|TRBJ2-5|TRBV9|.
CASSGSEETQYF
TGTGCCAGCTCCGGGAGTGAAGAGACCCAGTACTTC
>TRBD2|TRBJ2-7|TRBV10-2|.
CASSIAGGDSYEQYF
TGCGCCAGCAGTATAGCGGGAGGGGACTCCTATGAGCAGTACTTC
>.|TRBJ1-4|TRBV5-1|.
CASSTGGNNEKLFF
TGCGCCAGCTCGACGGGAGGGAATAATGAAAAACTGTTTTTT
>.|TRBJ1-2|TRBV6-6|.
CASRVLGAQGYTF
TGTGCCAGCAGGGTATTGGGGGCGCAGGGCTACACCTTC
>.|TRBJ2-1|TRBV7-9|many
CASSREQFF
TGTGCCAGCAGCAGAGAGCAGTTCTTC
>.|TRBJ2-5|TRBV12-3/TRBV12-4|.
CASSVTDWETQYF
TGTGCCAGCAGTGTCACGGATTGGGAGACCCAGTACTTC
>.|TRBJ2-7|TRBV21-1|.
CASSTRQKTYEQYF
TGTGCCAGCAGCACCCGACAGAAAACCTACGAGCAGTACTTC
>TRBD1|TRBJ1-2|TRBV2|few
CASSGTPDRANYGYTF
TGTGCCAGCAGTGGGACACCGGACAGGGCGAACTATGGCTACACCTTC
>TRBD2|TRBJ2-7|TRBV20-1|.
CSAIPSGRYEQYF
TGCAGTGCTATCCCTAGCGGGAGGTACGAGCAGTACTTC
>.|TRBJ2-1|TRBV19|.
CASRSVVEQFF
TGTGCCAGTAGGAGCGTAGTAGAGCAGTTCTTC
>.|TRBJ2-3|TRBV5-1|few
CASSLAQGSSTDTQYF
TGCGCCAGCAGCTTGGCCCAGGGGAGTAGCACAGATACGCAGTATTTT
>TRBD1|TRBJ2-7|TRBV11-2|few
CASSPDRVGTLEQYF
TGTGCCAGCAGCCCGGACAGGGTAGGCACTTTGGAGCAGTACTTC
>.|TRBJ1-2|TRBV4-3|.
CASSQGGVSSAYGYTF
TGCGCCAGCAGCCAGGGGGGCGTCTCCTCGGCCTATGGCTACACCTTC
>TRBD1|TRBJ1-2|TRBV12-3/TRBV12-4|few
CASSPGPGQGGGRGYTF
TGTGCCAGCAGTCCCGGACCGGGACAGGGCGGGGGGCGCGGCTACACCTTC
>.|TRBJ1-1|TRBV7-2|.
CASSRTRNTEAFF
TGTGCCAGCAGCCGCACCAGGAACACTGAAGCTTTCTTT
>TRBD2|TRBJ2-3|TRBV7-9|few
CASSFGLAGGRDTQYF
TGTGCCAGCAGCTTCGGACTAGCGGGAGGGCGAGATACGCAGTATTTT
>.|TRBJ2-1|TRBV3-1|few
CASSQTTMEGSNEQFF
TGTGCCAGCAGCCAAACCACTATGGAGGGTAGCAATGAGCAGTTCTTC
>.|TRBJ2-1|TRBV7-2|.
CASSFAGVNEEFF
TGTGCCAGCAGCTTTGCAGGGGTCAACGAAGAGTTCTTC
>.|TRBJ2-3|TRBV5-1|.
CASSLNRVLTTDTQYF
TGCGCCAGCAGCTTGAACAGGGTTTTAACCACAGATACGCAGTATTTT
>.|TRBJ2-1|TRBV7-7|.
CASSLAAGLYNEQFF
TGTGCCAGCAGCTTAGCGGCGGGCCTCTACAATGAGCAGTTCTTC
>.|TRBJ2-7|TRBV5-5|.
CASSRDSFSYEQYF
TGTGCCAGCAGCAGGGACTCATTCTCCTACGAGCAGTACTTC
>.|TRBJ2-5|TRBV29-1|many
CSVDGTLETQYF
TGCAGCGTTGATGGGACCCTTGAGACCCAGTACTTC
>TRBD1|TRBJ2-5|TRBV20-1|.
CSATSGQGSVKTQYF
TGCAGTGCAACCTCGGGACAGGGTTCGGTTAAGACCCAGTACTTC
>.|TRBJ1-2|TRBV20-1|.
CSGQVDYGYTF
TGCAGTGGGCAGGTAGACTATGGCTACACCTTC
>TRBD2|TRBJ2-7|TRBV7-9|.
CASSSSPRGSSYEQYF
TGTGCCAGCAGCTCATCTCCGCGGGGGAGCTCCTACGAGCAGTACTTC
>.|TRBJ1-2|TRBV20-1|.
CSAAPRPYQSGHGYTF
TGCAGTGCTGCCCCGAGACCTTACCAAAGTGGCCATGGCTACACCTTC
>.|TRBJ2-7|TRBV15|few
CATSRDAGHASGSEQYF
TGTGCCACCAGCAGAGACGCGGGTCACGCTTCGGGGAGCGAGCAGTACTTC
>TRBD2|TRBJ2-1|TRBV11-2|.
CASSPQLAGVDEQFF
TGTGCCAGCAGTCCCCAGCTGGCGGGGGTTGATGAGCAGTTCTTC
>.|TRBJ2-1|TRBV4-3|many
CASSLTGREYNEQFF
TGCGCCAGCAGCCTCACCGGACGGGAGTACAATGAGCAGTTCTTC
>.|TRBJ1-2|TRBV3-1|once
CASSPAGTPTRGYTF
TGTGCCAGCAGCCCAGCCGGGACACCAACAAGGGGCTACACCTTC
>TRBD2|TRBJ2-7|TRBV10-3|.
CAIRGLAGAEQYF
TGTGCCATCAGGGGACTAGCGGGAGCTGAGCAGTACTTC
>TRBD1|TRBJ1-6|TRBV5-1|few
CASSQGQADSPLHF
TGCGCCAGCAGCCAGGGACAGGCCGATTCACCCCTCCACTTT
>.|TRBJ1-2|TRBV25-1|.
CASSKGQFHGYTF
TGTGCCAGCAGTAAAGGACAGTTCCATGGCTACACCTTC
>.|TRBJ2-7|TRBV28|.
CASRGGTAYEQYF
TGTGCCAGCAGGGGAGGGACAGCCTACGAGCAGTACTTC
>.|TRBJ2-1|TRBV4-3|many
CASSQVRGAGNEQFF
TGCGCCAGCAGCCAAGTTCGCGGAGCCGGGAATGAGCAGTTCTTC
>.|TRBJ2-3|TRBV5-1|.
CAGSFQDSGAQYF
TGCGCCGGCAGCTTTCAAGACAGTGGAGCGCAGTATTTT
>.|TRBJ2-2|TRBV7-2|.
CASSLVWAGELFF
TGTGCCAGCAGCTTAGTGTGGGCCGGGGAGCTGTTTTTT
>.|TRBJ1-6|TRBV3-1|.
CASSHEGRRSPLHF
TGTGCCAGCAGCCACGAGGGTCGTCGCTCACCCCTCCACTTT
>.|TRBJ1-1|TRBV9|.
CASSVVGKNTEAFF
TGTGCCAGCAGCGTAGTAGGCAAGAACACTGAAGCTTTCTTT
>.|TRBJ2-5|TRBV20-1|once
CSAIGFVRDQPQETQYF
TGCAGTGCTATAGGATTTGTCCGGGACCAACCACAAGAGACCCAGTACTTC
>TRBD1|TRBJ2-3|TRBV5-6|few
CASSSYTGDLLLGTDTQYF
TGTGCCAGCAGCTCCTATACAGGGGATTTGCTCCTCGGCACAGATACGCAGTATTTT
>.|TRBJ1-4|TRBV28|few
CASSSSSGGNEKLFF
TGTGCCAGCAGTTCGTCATCGGGAGGGAATGAAAAACTGTTTTTT
>.|TRBJ1-3|TRBV7-2|.
CASSLGGTGNTIYF
TGTGCCAGCAGCTTAGGGGGGACTGGAAACACCATATATTTT